The entry that follows covers one TCR beta chain sequence. The antigen is unknown. Gene names follow the mouse nomenclature. From the germline J gene comes the end of the CDR3, since the read stops 1 residue before it. The repertoire was sequenced with immunoSEQ multiplex PCR; TCRdb's copy has only in-frame clones and lacks some. The sample records some 47,000 clones, around 72% being singletons. Unmatched junction bases numbered 2, after V lost 2 bases and J lost 0 bases. Germline assignment: CDR1 SGHLS and CDR2 HYDKME. This CDR3 is built from 16 residues. These data are taken from a study of tissue T cells after allogeneic stem cell transplantation. Study-level results: Tissue-detected TCR repertoire was only partly captured by blood and spleen T cells. Limitations included a small, clinically heterogeneous cohort and limited sampling depth. Within patients, tissue anatomy strongly shaped TCR repertoire composition. Motif-based clustering found tissue-specific repertoire signatures shared across patients, though few clones were shared.

What was sequenced was sorted cells pooled from one or two spleens. The V and J genes are TRBV12-2 and TRBJ1-4; 10 bases line up with TRBD1. The TCR comes from a pool of C57BL/6 mice in good health. Incomplete CDR3 DNA: TGTGCCAGCTCTCCGGGACAGGGGATTTCCAACGAAAGATTATTT. It yields the protein CASSPGQGISNERLF. The CDR3, in full, reads CASSPGQGISNERLFF.